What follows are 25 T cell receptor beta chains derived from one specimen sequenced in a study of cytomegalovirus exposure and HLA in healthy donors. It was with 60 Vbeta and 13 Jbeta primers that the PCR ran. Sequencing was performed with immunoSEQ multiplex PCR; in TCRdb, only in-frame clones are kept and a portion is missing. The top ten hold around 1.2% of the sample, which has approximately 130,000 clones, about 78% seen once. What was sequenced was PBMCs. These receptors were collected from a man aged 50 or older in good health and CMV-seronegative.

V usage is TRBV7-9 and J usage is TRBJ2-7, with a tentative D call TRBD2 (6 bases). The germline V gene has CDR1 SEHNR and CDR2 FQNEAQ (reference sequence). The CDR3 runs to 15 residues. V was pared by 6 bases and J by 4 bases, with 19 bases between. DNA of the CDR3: TGTGCCAGCAGACCCGACCGGAGGGGCGCTTACGAGCAGTACTTC. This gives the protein CASRPDRRGAYEQYF. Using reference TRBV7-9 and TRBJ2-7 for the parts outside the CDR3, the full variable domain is DTGVSQNPRHKITKRGQNVTFRCDPISEHNRLYWYRQTLGQGPEFLTYFQNEAQLEKSRLLSDRFSAERPKGSFSTLEIQRTEQGDSAMYLCASRPDRRGAYEQYFGPGTRLTVT.

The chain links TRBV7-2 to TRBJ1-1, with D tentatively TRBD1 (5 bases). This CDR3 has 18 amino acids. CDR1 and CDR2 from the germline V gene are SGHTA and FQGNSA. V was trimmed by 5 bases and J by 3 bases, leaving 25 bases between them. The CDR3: CASSPVLGLIKKDTEAFF. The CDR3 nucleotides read TGTGCCAGCAGCCCAGTTTTGGGACTAATAAAGAAGGACACTGAAGCTTTCTTT. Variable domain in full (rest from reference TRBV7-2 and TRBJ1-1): GAGVSQSPSNKVTEKGKDVELRCDPISGHTALYWYRQSLGQGLEFLIYFQGNSAPDKSGLPSDRFSAERTGGSVSTLTIQRTQQEDSAVYLCASSPVLGLIKKDTEAFFGQGTRLTVV.

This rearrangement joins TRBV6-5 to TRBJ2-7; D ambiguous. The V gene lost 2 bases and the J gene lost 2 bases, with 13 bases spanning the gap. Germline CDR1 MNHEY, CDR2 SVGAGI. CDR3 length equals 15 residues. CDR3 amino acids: CASSYARAPTYEQYF. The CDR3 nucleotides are TGTGCCAGCAGTTACGCGCGCGCCCCGACCTACGAGCAGTACTTC.

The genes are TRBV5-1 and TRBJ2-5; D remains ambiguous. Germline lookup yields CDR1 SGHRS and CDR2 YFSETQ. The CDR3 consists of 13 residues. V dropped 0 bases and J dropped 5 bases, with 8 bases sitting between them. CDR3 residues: CASSLGVLETQYF. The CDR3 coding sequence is TGCGCCAGCAGCTTGGGTGTTCTGGAGACCCAGTACTTC.

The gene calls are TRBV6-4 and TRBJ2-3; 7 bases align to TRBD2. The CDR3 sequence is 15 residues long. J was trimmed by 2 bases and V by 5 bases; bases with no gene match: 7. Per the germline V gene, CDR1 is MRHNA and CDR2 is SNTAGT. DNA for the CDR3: TGTGCCAGCAGTAGAGGCGGGAGTGACACAGATACGCAGTATTTT. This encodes CASSRGGSDTDTQYF.

The CDR3 loop is CASSLTSGSPYEQYF. Here the CDR3 DNA reads TGTGCCAGCAGTTTAACGAGCGGGAGCCCCTACGAGCAGTACTTC. The J gene is TRBJ2-7, the V gene TRBV27; 8 bases align to TRBD2. Per the germline V gene, CDR1 is MNHEY and CDR2 is SMNVEV (reference sequence). This CDR3 spans 15 amino acids. After removal of 2 bases from V and 2 bases from J, the junction contained 5 bases not matched to a gene.

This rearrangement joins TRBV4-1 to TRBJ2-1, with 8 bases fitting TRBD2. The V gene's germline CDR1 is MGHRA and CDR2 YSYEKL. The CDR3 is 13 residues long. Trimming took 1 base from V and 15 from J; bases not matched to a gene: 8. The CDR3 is CASSQGSSGNLFF. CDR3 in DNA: TGCGCCAGCAGCCAAGGGAGTAGCGGGAACCTGTTCTTC.

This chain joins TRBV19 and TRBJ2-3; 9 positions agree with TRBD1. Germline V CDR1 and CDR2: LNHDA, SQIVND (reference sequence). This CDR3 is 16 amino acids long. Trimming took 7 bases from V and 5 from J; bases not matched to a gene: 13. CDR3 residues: CASTGTGQGHRDTQYF. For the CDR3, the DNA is TGTGCCAGTACCGGAACGGGACAGGGACATCGAGATACGCAGTATTTT.

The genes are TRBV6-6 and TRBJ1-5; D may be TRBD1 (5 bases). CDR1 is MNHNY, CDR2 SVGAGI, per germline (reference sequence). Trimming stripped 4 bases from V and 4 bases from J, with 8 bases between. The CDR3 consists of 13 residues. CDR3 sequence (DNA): TGTGCCAGCAGTTCCGGGGGGAATCAGCCCCAGCATTTT. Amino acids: CASSSGGNQPQHF.

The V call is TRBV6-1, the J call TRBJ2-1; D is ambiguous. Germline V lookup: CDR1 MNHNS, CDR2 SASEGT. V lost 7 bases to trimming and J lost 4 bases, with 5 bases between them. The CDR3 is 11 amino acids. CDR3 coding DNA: TGTGCCAGCAATCTTTACAATGAGCAGTTCTTC. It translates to CASNLYNEQFF.

The CDR3 loop is CASEPQLGGGTDTQYF. The CDR3 DNA is TGCGCCAGCGAGCCCCAACTAGGTGGGGGCACAGATACGCAGTATTTT. J is TRBJ2-3 and V is TRBV4-3; D is possibly TRBD2 (5 bases). Germline CDR1 reads LGHNA; CDR2 reads YSLEER. CDR3 length equals 16 residues. V lost 8 bases and J 1 base, leaving 19 bases between the germline ends.

In nucleotides, the CDR3 is TGCGCCAGCAGCCAGGCTCTGACAGGGGATAGGGCAGATACGCAGTATTTT. Its translation is CASSQALTGDRADTQYF. The gene calls are TRBV4-3 and TRBJ2-3; 8 bases are shared with TRBD1. Germline V gives CDR1 LGHNA, CDR2 YSLEER. This CDR3 is built from 17 residues. The V and J ends lost 3 bases and 4 bases, in that order; junction bases with no gene match: 12.

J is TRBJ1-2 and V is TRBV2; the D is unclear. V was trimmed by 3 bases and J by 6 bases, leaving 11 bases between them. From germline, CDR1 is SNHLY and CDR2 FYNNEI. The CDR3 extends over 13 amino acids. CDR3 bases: TGTGCCAGCAGTGAGGAGGCGAGGGATGGCTACACCTTC. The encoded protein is CASSEEARDGYTF. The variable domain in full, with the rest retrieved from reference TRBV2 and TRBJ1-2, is EPEVTQTPSHQVTQMGQEVILRCVPISNHLYFYWYRQILGQKVEFLVSFYNNEISEKSEIFDDQFSVERPDGSNFTLKIRSTKLEDSAMYFCASSEEARDGYTFGSGTRLTVV.

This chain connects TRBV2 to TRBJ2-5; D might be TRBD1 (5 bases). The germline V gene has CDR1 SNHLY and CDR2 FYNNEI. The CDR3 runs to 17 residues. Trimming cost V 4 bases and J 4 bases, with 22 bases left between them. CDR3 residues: CASSVPGAGRTGETQYF. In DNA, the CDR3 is TGTGCCAGCAGTGTTCCTGGGGCAGGCCGGACGGGAGAGACCCAGTACTTC. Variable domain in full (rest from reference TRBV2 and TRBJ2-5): EPEVTQTPSHQVTQMGQEVILRCVPISNHLYFYWYRQILGQKVEFLVSFYNNEISEKSEIFDDQFSVERPDGSNFTLKIRSTKLEDSAMYFCASSVPGAGRTGETQYFGPGTRLLVL.

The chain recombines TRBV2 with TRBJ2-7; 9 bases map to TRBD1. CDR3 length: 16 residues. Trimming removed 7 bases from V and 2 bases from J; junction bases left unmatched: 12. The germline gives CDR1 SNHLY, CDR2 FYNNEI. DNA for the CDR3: TGTGCCAGCAAACCGGGACAGGGCATAGCGCCCTACGAGCAGTACTTC. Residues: CASKPGQGIAPYEQYF.

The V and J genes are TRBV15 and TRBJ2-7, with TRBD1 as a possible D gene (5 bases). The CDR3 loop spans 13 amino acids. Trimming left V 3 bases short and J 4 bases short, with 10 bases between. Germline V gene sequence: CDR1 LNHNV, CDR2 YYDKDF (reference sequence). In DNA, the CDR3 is TGTGCCACCAGCAGGGGGCCGAGTTACGAGCAGTACTTC. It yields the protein CATSRGPSYEQYF.

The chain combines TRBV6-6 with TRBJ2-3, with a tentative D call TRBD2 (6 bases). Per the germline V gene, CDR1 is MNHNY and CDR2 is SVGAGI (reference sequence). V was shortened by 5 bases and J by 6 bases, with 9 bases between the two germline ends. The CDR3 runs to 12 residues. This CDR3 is CASSPGRDTQYF. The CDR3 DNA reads TGTGCCAGCAGTCCTGGGAGGGATACGCAGTATTTT.

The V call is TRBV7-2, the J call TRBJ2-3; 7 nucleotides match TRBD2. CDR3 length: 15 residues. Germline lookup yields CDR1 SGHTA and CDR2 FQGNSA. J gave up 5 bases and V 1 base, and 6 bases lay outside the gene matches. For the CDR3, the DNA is TGTGCCAGCAGCTTAGGAGGTGGCGGGGGAGATACGCAGTATTTT. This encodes CASSLGGGGGDTQYF.

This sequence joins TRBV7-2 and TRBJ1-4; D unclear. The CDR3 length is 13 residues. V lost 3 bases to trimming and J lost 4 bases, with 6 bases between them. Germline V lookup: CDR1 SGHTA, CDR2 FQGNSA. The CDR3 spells CASSFRRNEKLFF. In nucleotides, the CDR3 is TGTGCCAGCAGCTTCAGGCGTAATGAAAAACTGTTTTTT.

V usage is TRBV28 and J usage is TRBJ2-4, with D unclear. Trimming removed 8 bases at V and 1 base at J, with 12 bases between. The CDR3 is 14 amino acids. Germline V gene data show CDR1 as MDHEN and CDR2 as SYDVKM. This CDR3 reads CASGPTRAKNIQYF. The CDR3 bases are TGTGCCAGCGGGCCCACCCGGGCCAAAAACATTCAGTACTTC. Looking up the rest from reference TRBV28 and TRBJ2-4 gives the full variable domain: DVKVTQSSRYLVKRTGEKVFLECVQDMDHENMFWYRQDPGLGLRLIYFSYDVKMKEKGDIPEGYSVSREKKERFSLILESASTNQTSMYLCASGPTRAKNIQYFGAGTRLSVL.

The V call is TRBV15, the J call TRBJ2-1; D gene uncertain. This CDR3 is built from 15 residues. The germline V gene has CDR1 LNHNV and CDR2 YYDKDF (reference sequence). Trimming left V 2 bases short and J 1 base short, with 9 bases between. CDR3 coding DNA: TGTGCCACCAGCAGACCTCCCGTGTCCTACAATGAGCAGTTCTTC. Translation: CATSRPPVSYNEQFF.

Here the CDR3 DNA reads TGTGCCAGCAGCCTCTCCGGGAGGGCATACAATGAGCAGTTCTTC. Its protein product is CASSLSGRAYNEQFF. The V call is TRBV9, the J call TRBJ2-1, with TRBD2 matching over 8 bases. CDR3 length: 15 amino acids. The germline V gene encodes CDR1 SGDLS and CDR2 YYNGEE. Trimming took 4 bases from V and 4 from J; bases not matched to a gene: 7.

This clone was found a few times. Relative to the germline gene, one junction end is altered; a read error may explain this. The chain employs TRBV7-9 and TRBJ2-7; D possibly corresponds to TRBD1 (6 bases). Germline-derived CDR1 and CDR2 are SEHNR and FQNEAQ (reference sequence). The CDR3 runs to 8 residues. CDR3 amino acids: CASSSDRF. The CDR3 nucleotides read TGTGCCAGCAGCTCAGACAGGTTC.

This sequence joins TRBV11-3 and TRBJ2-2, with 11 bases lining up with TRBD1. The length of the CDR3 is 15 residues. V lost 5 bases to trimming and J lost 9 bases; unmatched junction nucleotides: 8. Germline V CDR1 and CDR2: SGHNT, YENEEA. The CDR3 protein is CASSTGTGGIRELFF. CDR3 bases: TGTGCCAGCAGCACCGGGACAGGGGGTATCAGGGAGCTGTTTTTT.

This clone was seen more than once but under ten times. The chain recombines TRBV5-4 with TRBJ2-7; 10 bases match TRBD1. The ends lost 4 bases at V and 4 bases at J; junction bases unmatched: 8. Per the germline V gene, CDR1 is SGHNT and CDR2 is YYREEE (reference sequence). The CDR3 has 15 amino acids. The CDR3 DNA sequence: TGTGCCAGCAGCACCCGGGACAGGGGCCTGTACGAGCAGTACTTC. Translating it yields CASSTRDRGLYEQYF.